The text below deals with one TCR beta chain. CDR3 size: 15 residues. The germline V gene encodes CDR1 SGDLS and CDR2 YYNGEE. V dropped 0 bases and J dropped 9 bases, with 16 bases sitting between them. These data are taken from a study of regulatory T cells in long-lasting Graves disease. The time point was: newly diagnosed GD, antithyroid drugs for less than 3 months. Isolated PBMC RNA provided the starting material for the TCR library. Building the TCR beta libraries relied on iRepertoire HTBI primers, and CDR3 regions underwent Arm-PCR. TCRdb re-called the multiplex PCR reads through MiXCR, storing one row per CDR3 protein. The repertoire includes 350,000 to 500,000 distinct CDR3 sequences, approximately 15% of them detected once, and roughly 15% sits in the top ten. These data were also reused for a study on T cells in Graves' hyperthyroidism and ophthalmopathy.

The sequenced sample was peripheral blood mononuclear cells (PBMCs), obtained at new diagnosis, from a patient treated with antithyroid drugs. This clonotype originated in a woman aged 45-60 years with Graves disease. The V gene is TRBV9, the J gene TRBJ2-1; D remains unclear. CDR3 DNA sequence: TGTGCCAGCAGCGTAGGGGGTGGTGGGAAGGGTGAGCAGTTCTTC. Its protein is CASSVGGGGKGEQFF.